The T cell receptor (beta chain) described here comes from a study of blood T cells in healthy people across ages. V was clipped by 7 bases and J by 4 bases, with 14 bases between them. CDR1 SQVTM and CDR2 ANQGSEA come from the germline V gene. The CDR3 loop spans 12 amino acids. Overall study findings and caveats: Without sorted subsets, naive and antigen-experienced compartments could not be conclusively compared. Diversity was estimated from one million T cells, and these estimates were considered underestimates.

With respect to this clonotype: What it binds is not known.

Primed by a sample-barcoded 5' primer and a J-beta primer mix, a second PCR proceeded for 7 to 11 cycles. From the 5' RACE reads, TCRdb called clonotypes with MiXCR, one entry per CDR3 protein. The table includes 600,000 to 1,000,000 distinct CDR3 sequences, over 45% detected once. The donors, all healthy, were Caucasians living in Russia, aged roughly 6 to 90. The sequencing sample was made of blood. The receptor's source is a man under 40 in good health. The chain links TRBV29-1 to TRBJ2-7; tentatively, D is TRBD1 (6 bases). The CDR3 spells CSGGRDIYEQYF. The CDR3 nucleotides are TGCAGCGGGGGCCGGGACATTTACGAGCAGTACTTC.